This is a list of T cell receptor beta chains from one sample in a study of blood T cell repertoires in COVID-19. Assay: immunoSEQ multiplex PCR; the TCRdb copy retains only in-frame clones and omits some. The sample has 150,000 to 200,000 clones; roughly nine tenths are singletons. The sequencing input was peripheral blood. Receptors were obtained from a man in his 70s with active or convalescent COVID-19. The CDR3 runs from the conserved cysteine through the conserved F or W. D genes are given only for firm matches. Not all rows give a size; the values are once, few, many and, for expanded clones, a class.

>-|-|TRBV5-1|TRBJ2-5
CASRDPQGPETQYF
TGCGCCAGCAGGGACCCGCAGGGGCCGGAGACCCAGTACTTC
>TRBD2|-|TRBV30|TRBJ2-2
CAWSIGTSGMRSGRELFF
TGTGCCTGGAGTATCGGGACTAGCGGGATGAGAAGCGGTCGGGAGCTGTTTTTT
>TRBD1|-|TRBV6-5|TRBJ2-1
CASSYVITGGSDEQFF
TGTGCCAGCAGTTACGTCATAACAGGGGGCAGCGATGAGCAGTTCTTC
>-|-|TRBV20-1|TRBJ1-5
CSASQAGVSNQPQHF
TGCAGTGCTAGTCAAGCAGGGGTGAGCAATCAGCCCCAGCATTTT
>-|-|TRBV19|TRBJ1-5
CASKPLRDNPRNQPQHF
TGTGCCAGTAAACCCCTCCGGGACAACCCAAGGAATCAGCCCCAGCATTTT
>-|-|TRBV7-8|TRBJ2-6
CASSLGPLVSGANVLTF
TGTGCCAGCAGCTTAGGGCCGCTCGTCTCTGGGGCCAACGTCCTGACTTTC
>TRBD2|-|TRBV19|TRBJ2-1
CASRSAGGSRGSEQFF
TGTGCCAGTAGATCAGCGGGAGGGAGCCGGGGGAGTGAGCAGTTCTTC
>TRBD1|once|TRBV28|TRBJ1-1
CASSSPRTGPNTEAFF
TGTGCCAGCAGTTCCCCCCGGACAGGCCCGAACACTGAAGCTTTCTTT
>-|-|TRBV3-1/TRBV3-2|TRBJ1-5
CASSWGRQGNQPQHF
TGTGCCAGCAGTTGGGGACGACAGGGCAATCAGCCCCAGCATTTT
>-|-|TRBV24-1|TRBJ2-2
CATSDLNRIGTGELFF
TGTGCCACCAGTGATTTGAACAGGATAGGGACTGGGGAGCTGTTTTTT
>-|-|TRBV15|TRBJ2-1
CAIGRTPYNEQFF
TGTGCCATCGGGCGGACACCCTACAATGAGCAGTTCTTC
>-|-|TRBV5-1|TRBJ2-1
CASTFFRTAQDYEQFF
TGCGCCAGCACCTTTTTCAGGACAGCACAGGACTATGAGCAGTTCTTC
>-|-|TRBV5-4|TRBJ2-1
CASSSIFGRDNEQFF
TGTGCCAGCAGCTCTATATTCGGGCGGGACAATGAGCAGTTCTTC
>-|few|TRBV19|TRBJ1-1
CASRRNTEAFF
TGTGCCAGTAGGAGGAACACTGAAGCTTTCTTT
>TRBD1|once|TRBV25-1|TRBJ2-7
CASSDTGVFYEQYF
TGTGCCAGCAGTGATACAGGGGTATTCTACGAGCAGTACTTC
>-|-|TRBV27|TRBJ2-7
CASSFSSGTIYEQYF
TGTGCCAGCAGTTTCTCCTCGGGAACAATCTACGAGCAGTACTTC
>-|-|TRBV3-1/TRBV3-2|TRBJ2-7
CASRDLRGSSYEQYF
TGTGCCAGCAGGGATCTGCGAGGGTCCTCCTACGAGCAGTACTTC
>TRBD1|-|TRBV5-4|TRBJ1-1
CASSRTGDTEAFF
TGTGCCAGCAGCAGGACAGGGGACACTGAAGCTTTCTTT
>TRBD1|-|TRBV3-1/TRBV3-2|TRBJ2-5
CASSPRTGQQTQYF
TGTGCCAGCAGCCCAAGGACAGGTCAACAGACCCAGTACTTC
>TRBD1|-|TRBV28|TRBJ1-2
CASSPQLGTGLIYGYTF
TGTGCCAGCAGTCCCCAACTAGGGACAGGATTGATCTATGGCTACACCTTC
>TRBD1|-|TRBV3-1/TRBV3-2|TRBJ1-6
CASSQGILLTGASPLHF
TGTGCCAGCAGCCAAGGGATACTACTGACAGGGGCTTCACCCCTCCACTTT
>TRBD1|-|TRBV27|TRBJ1-2
CASSTQGDGYTF
TGTGCCAGCAGTACACAGGGGGACGGCTACACCTTC
>TRBD1|-|TRBV3-1/TRBV3-2|TRBJ1-2
CASSQRTGTYGYTF
TGTGCCAGCAGCCAACGGACAGGGACCTATGGCTACACCTTC
>TRBD1|-|TRBV24-1|TRBJ2-3
CATRDSNTQYF
TGTGCCACCCGGGACAGCAACACGCAGTATTTT
>-|-|TRBV29-1|TRBJ1-2
CSVDSRGYTF
TGCAGCGTTGACTCCCGTGGCTACACCTTC
>TRBD1|once|TRBV7-9|TRBJ1-5
CASSSQGAGNQPQHF
TGTGCCAGCAGCTCGCAGGGGGCAGGGAATCAGCCCCAGCATTTT
>-|-|TRBV19|TRBJ2-7
CAIKKHDSYEQYF
TGTGCCATTAAAAAACACGACTCCTACGAGCAGTACTTC
>TRBD2|once|TRBV6-1|TRBJ2-7
CASSELGSGSPGYEQYF
TGTGCCAGCAGTGAATTGGGTAGCGGGAGCCCCGGCTACGAGCAGTACTTC
>-|-|TRBV28|TRBJ1-5
CASSLESLRSPQHF
TGTGCCAGCAGTTTAGAGTCCCTTCGCTCGCCCCAGCATTTT
>-|-|TRBV18|TRBJ2-7
CASSLNRDYEQYF
TGTGCCAGCTCATTAAACCGGGACTACGAGCAGTACTTC
>-|-|TRBV19|TRBJ2-1
CASNRAIPYNEQFF
TGTGCCAGTAACAGGGCGATTCCCTACAATGAGCAGTTCTTC
>-|few|TRBV14|TRBJ1-5
CASSQDLRAPQHF
TGTGCCAGCAGCCAAGATCTCAGGGCGCCCCAGCATTTT
>TRBD1|once|TRBV30|TRBJ1-5
CAWSQGAPGNQPQHF
TGTGCCTGGAGTCAGGGGGCCCCTGGCAATCAGCCCCAGCATTTT
>TRBD1|-|TRBV7-8|TRBJ2-7
CASSYLGQLYEQYF
TGTGCCAGCAGCTACCTGGGACAGCTCTACGAGCAGTACTTC
>TRBD1|-|TRBV15|TRBJ1-5
CATSTSGTGGNQPQHF
TGTGCCACCAGCACCTCCGGGACAGGGGGCAATCAGCCCCAGCATTTT
>-|-|TRBV9|TRBJ2-2
CASSVEASPNTGELFF
TGTGCCAGCAGCGTTGAGGCAAGCCCGAACACCGGGGAGCTGTTTTTT
>-|-|TRBV19|TRBJ2-1
CASSTLGYEQFF
TGTGCCAGTAGTACCCTCGGGTATGAGCAGTTCTTC
>-|-|TRBV5-1|TRBJ1-4
CASSSRSTNEKLFF
TGCGCCAGCAGCTCTAGATCAACTAATGAAAAACTGTTTTTT
>-|few|TRBV5-4|TRBJ1-1
CASSLRETGNTEAFF
TGTGCCAGCAGCTTGAGGGAGACAGGGAACACTGAAGCTTTCTTT
>TRBD1|-|TRBV2|TRBJ2-2
CASRDTGVGTGELFF
TGTGCCAGCAGGGATACAGGGGTGGGCACCGGGGAGCTGTTTTTT
>-|-|TRBV13|TRBJ2-3
CASSLGLVPDTQYF
TGTGCCAGCAGCTTAGGACTAGTCCCAGATACGCAGTATTTT
>TRBD2|-|TRBV15|TRBJ2-3
CATLAGGPEDTQYF
TGTGCCACTCTAGCGGGGGGGCCTGAAGATACGCAGTATTTT
>TRBD2|few|TRBV6-2/TRBV6-3|TRBJ2-3
CASSYGAGAVDTQYF
TGTGCCAGCAGTTATGGAGCGGGAGCAGTAGATACGCAGTATTTT
>-|-|TRBV28|TRBJ1-1
CASSLTDGGSNTEAFF
TGTGCCAGCAGTTTAACCGACGGGGGGTCGAACACTGAAGCTTTCTTT
>-|-|TRBV9|TRBJ2-7
CASSVGGRQSYEQYF
TGTGCCAGCAGCGTAGGGGGGCGGCAATCCTACGAGCAGTACTTC
>TRBD2|-|TRBV11-2|TRBJ2-3
CASSLSLRREGFTDTQYF
TGTGCCAGCAGCTTATCTCTCCGGCGGGAGGGGTTCACAGATACGCAGTATTTT
>-|few|TRBV5-4|TRBJ1-4
CASSSTEEEKLFF
TGTGCCAGCAGCTCGACAGAGGAAGAAAAACTGTTTTTT
>-|-|TRBV7-9|TRBJ2-1
CASSLSDSTYNEQFF
TGTGCCAGCAGCTTATCAGACAGCACCTACAATGAGCAGTTCTTC
>-|once|TRBV25-1|TRBJ1-2
CASRGGPGYGYTF
TGTGCCAGCAGGGGGGGACCCGGATATGGCTACACCTTC
>-|once|TRBV21-1|TRBJ2-5
CASSKIAGGPQETQYF
TGTGCCAGCAGCAAGATAGCGGGAGGGCCCCAAGAGACCCAGTACTTC
>TRBD2|-|TRBV6-1|TRBJ2-1
CASSALAGGPYNEQFF
TGTGCCAGCAGTGCCTTAGCGGGGGGGCCATATAATGAGCAGTTCTTC
>-|-|TRBV30|TRBJ2-3
CAWSKSRSSDTQYF
TGTGCCTGGAGTAAATCTAGGTCCTCAGATACGCAGTATTTT
>-|-|TRBV5-1|TRBJ2-5
CASSPQETQYF
TGCGCCAGCAGCCCTCAAGAGACCCAGTACTTC
>TRBD1|-|TRBV5-1|TRBJ2-3
CASSKDRVADTQYF
TGCGCCAGCAGCAAAGACAGGGTTGCAGATACGCAGTATTTT
>-|-|TRBV4-3|TRBJ2-2
CASSQDIRGELFF
TGCGCCAGCAGCCAAGATATCCGCGGGGAGCTGTTTTTT
>-|-|TRBV18|TRBJ2-1
CASSPVAQGGEQFF
TGTGCCAGCTCACCGGTGGCTCAAGGCGGTGAGCAGTTCTTC
>-|-|TRBV7-2|TRBJ2-3
CASRFTGSQDTQYF
TGTGCCAGCAGATTTACCGGGAGCCAAGATACGCAGTATTTT
>-|-|TRBV2|TRBJ1-5
CASSELPGEPQHF
TGTGCCAGCAGTGAACTCCCAGGGGAGCCCCAGCATTTT
>-|-|TRBV18|TRBJ2-2
CATGAPWGSQNTGELFF
TGTGCCACCGGTGCCCCTTGGGGCAGCCAGAACACCGGGGAGCTGTTTTTT